What follows is one TCR beta chain and its context. The record originates from a study of sequential checkpoint blockade in melanoma. Overall study context: Each arm's sequence ended with maintenance nivolumab.

CDR1 MNHNS and CDR2 SASEGT come from the germline V gene. The CDR3 is made up of 14 amino acids. J was trimmed by 4 bases and V by 6 bases; bases with no gene match: 8. Here immunoSEQ multiplex PCR was the method, and the copy in TCRdb shows in-frame clones only, minus some. This table has about 9,100 clones, around 80% appearing once. Treatment in this sample: randomized to nivolumab then ipilimumab (arm A) or the reverse (arm B). No patient had prior DNA-damaging chemotherapy. PBMC sorting kept live CD3+CD8+ cells without CD19 or CD56. Sequences were derived from CD8+ T cells sorted from blood (inferred from file names), sampled from a patient given nivolumab and ipilimumab in sequence. The receptor was derived from a human donor with melanoma. The V call is TRBV6-1, the J call TRBJ1-2, with 7 bases matching TRBD1. CDR3 in amino acids: CASREGASSYGYTF. CDR3 DNA: TGTGCCAGCAGGGAGGGGGCTTCTAGCTATGGCTACACCTTC.